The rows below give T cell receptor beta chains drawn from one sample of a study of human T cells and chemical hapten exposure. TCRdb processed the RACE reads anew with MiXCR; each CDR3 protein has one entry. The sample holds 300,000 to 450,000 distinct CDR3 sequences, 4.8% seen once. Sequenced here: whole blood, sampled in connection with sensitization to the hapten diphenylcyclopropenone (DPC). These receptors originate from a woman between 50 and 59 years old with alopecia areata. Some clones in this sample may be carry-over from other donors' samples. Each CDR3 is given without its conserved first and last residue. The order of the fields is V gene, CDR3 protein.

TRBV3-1 ASSLYRTGKNIQY
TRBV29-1 SVDLPDSPRQY
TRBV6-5 ASSYSGLGYSYEQY
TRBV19 ASSIRGAGELF
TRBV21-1 ASRNYEQY
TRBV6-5 ASGLGGSGNEQY
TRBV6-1 ASSEASEGSGNTIY
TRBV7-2 ASSLSGSEGNQPQH
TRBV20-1 SASVSGTASSYNSPLH
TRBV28 ASSPRTSGVAYNEQF
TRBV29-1 SVSPGGQGVTQY
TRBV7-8 ASRLRSSYNEQF
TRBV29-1 SVDGLQETQH
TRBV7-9 ASSPQSGRQKGSSGNTIY
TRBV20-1 SARTTGRGYT
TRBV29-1 SARTSGDPDTQY
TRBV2 ASTSKPEGYGYT
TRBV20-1 SALREEQY
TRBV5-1 ASSLLGTGGRSANEKLF
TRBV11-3 ASSYSSPGGTDTQY
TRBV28 ASSLSVIGSGNTIY
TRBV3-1 ASSHGRGSTDTQY
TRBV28 ASSLSGRRGREITDTQY
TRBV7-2 ASSSDGTGVYEQY
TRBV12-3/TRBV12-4 ASRSHRVLEQF
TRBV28 ASSFRGGRSFDTQY
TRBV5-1 ASSSGTTNEKLF
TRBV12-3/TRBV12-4 ASSLVARGDTQY
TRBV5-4 ASRLAGGPSNTQY
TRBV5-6 ASSFRQGSNEKLF
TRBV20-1 SAPGGVLYNEQF
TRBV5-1 ASSLVGVYGYT
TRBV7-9 ASSTTIRDRALIERSEAF
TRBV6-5 ASSLRRGGTEAF
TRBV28 ASSLFGGLNEKLF
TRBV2 ASSPNLSNQPQH
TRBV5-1 ASSEGRGNEKLF
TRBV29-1 SVEDGIGVETQY
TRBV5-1 ASERGRGGEQY
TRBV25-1 ASSDHRGADTQY
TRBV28 ASSLPGRQPQH
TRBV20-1 SARGISTDTQY
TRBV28 ASSFVPIYEQY
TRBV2 ASSWGQSNQPQH
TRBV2 ASRVGQGAEAF
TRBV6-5 ASSYSRSSYNEQF
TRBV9 ASSVGPGNTGELF
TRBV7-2 ASSTRTGLETQY
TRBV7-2 ASSFSPVVTDTQY
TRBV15 ATSREGVRRTEAF